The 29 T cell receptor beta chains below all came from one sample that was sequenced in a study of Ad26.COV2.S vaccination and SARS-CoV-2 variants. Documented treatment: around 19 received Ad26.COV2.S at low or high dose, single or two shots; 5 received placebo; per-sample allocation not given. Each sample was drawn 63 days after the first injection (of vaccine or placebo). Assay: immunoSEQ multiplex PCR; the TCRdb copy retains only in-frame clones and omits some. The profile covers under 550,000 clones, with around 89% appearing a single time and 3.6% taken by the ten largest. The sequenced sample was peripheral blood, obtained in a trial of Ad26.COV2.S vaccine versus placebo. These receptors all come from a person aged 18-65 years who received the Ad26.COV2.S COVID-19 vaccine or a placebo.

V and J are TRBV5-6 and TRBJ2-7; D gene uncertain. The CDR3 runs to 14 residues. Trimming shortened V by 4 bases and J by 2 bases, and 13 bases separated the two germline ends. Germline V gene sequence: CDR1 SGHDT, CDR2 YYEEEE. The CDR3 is CASSPLGRTYEQYF. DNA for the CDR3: TGTGCCAGCAGCCCCCTTGGGCGAACCTACGAGCAGTACTTC.

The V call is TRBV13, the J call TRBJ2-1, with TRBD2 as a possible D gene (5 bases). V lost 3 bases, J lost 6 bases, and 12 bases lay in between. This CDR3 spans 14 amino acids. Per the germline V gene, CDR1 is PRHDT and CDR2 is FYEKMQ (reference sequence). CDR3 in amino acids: CASSLGPGSNEQFF. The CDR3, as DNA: TGTGCCAGCAGCTTGGGCCCGGGGAGCAATGAGCAGTTCTTC.

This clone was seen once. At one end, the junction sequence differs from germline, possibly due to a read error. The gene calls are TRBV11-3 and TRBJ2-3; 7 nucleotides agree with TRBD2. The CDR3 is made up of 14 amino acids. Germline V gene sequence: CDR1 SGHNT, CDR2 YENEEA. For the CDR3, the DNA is TGTGCCAGCAGCTTGGGGGGGTTAACAGTTACGCAGTATTTT. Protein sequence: CASSLGGLTVTQYF. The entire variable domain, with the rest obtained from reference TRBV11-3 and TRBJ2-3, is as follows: EAGVVQSPRYKIIEKKQPVAFWCNPISGHNTLYWYLQNLGQGPELLIRYENEEAVDDSQLPKDRFSAERLKGVDSTLKIQPAELGDSAVYLCASSLGGLTVTQYFGPGTRLTVL.

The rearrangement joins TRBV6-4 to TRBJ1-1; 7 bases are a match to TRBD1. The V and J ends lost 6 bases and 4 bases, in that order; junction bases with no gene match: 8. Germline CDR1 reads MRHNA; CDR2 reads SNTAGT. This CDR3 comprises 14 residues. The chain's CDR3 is CASSPEGAVTEAFF. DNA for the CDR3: TGTGCCAGCAGCCCCGAGGGGGCAGTCACTGAAGCTTTCTTT.

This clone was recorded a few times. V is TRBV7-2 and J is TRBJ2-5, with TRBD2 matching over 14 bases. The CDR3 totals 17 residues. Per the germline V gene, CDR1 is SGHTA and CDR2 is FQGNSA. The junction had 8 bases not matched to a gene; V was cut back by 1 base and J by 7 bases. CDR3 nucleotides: TGTGCCAGCAGCTTAGACGCCGGGACTAGCGGGGGCGGGACCCAGTACTTC. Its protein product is CASSLDAGTSGGGTQYF.

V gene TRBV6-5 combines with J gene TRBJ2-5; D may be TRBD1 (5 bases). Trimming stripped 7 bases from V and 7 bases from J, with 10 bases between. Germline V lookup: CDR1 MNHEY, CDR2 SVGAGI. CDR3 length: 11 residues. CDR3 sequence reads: CASTSRGTQYF. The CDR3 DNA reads TGTGCCAGCACCTCTAGGGGGACCCAGTACTTC.

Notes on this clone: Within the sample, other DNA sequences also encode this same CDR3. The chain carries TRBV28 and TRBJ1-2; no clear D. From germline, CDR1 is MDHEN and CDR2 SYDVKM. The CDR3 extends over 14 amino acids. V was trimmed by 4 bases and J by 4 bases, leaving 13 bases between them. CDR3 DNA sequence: TGTGCCAGCAGTTCGCCTGCAGGACCCTATGGCTACACCTTC. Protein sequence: CASSSPAGPYGYTF.

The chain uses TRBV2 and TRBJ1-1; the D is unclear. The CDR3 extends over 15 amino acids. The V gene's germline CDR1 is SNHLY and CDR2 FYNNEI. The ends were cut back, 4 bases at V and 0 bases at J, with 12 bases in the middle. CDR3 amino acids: CASSVRIGVNTEAFF. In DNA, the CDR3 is TGTGCCAGCAGTGTACGAATTGGGGTGAACACTGAAGCTTTCTTT.

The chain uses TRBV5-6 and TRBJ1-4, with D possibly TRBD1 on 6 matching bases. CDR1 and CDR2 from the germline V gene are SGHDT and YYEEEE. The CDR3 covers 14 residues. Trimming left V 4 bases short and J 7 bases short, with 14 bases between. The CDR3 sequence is CASSRGTRVEKLFF. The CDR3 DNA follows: TGTGCCAGCAGCCGCGGGACACGGGTTGAAAAACTGTTTTTT.

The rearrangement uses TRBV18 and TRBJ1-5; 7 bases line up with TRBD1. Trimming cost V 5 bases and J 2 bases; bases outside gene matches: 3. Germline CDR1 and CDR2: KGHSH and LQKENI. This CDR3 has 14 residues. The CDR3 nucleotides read TGTGCCAGCTCAATTACAGGGGGCAATCAGCCCCAGCATTTT. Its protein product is CASSITGGNQPQHF.

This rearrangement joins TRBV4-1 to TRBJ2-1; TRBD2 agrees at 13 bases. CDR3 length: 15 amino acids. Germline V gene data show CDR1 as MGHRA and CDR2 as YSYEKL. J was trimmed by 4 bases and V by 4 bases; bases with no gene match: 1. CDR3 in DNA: TGCGCCAGCAGCCCGGGACTAGCGGGGTACAATGAGCAGTTCTTC. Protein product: CASSPGLAGYNEQFF.

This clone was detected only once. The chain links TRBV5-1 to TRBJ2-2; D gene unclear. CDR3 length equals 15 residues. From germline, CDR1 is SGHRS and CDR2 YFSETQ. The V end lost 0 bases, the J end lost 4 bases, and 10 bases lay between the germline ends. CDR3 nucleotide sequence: TGCGCCAGCAGCTTGGATCGTGGACGCACCGGGGAGCTGTTTTTT. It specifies CASSLDRGRTGELFF.

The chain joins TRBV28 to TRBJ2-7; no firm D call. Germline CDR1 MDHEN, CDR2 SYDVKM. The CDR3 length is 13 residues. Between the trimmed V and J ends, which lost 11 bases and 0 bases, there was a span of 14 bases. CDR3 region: CAGYRVRSYEQYF. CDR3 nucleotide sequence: TGTGCCGGATATCGGGTACGCTCCTACGAGCAGTACTTC.

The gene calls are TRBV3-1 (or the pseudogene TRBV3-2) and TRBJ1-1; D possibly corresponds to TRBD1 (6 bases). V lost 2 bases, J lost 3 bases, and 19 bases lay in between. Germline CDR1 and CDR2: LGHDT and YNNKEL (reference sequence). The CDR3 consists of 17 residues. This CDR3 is CASSQFLGGGRYTEAFF. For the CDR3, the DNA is TGTGCCAGCAGCCAATTTTTAGGAGGGGGTCGGTACACTGAAGCTTTCTTT.

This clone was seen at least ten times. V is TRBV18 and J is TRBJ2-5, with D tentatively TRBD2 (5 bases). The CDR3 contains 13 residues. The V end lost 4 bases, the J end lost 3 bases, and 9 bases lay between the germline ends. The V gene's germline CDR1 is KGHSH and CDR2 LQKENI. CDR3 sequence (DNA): TGTGCCAGCTCACTACAGACTAAAGAGACCCAGTACTTC. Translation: CASSLQTKETQYF.

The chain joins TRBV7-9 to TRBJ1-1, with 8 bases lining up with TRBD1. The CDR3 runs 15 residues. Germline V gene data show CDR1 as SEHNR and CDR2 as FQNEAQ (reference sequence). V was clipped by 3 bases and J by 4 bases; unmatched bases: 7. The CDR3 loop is CASSFLPGGRTEAFF. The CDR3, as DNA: TGTGCCAGCAGCTTCCTCCCAGGGGGCCGCACTGAAGCTTTCTTT. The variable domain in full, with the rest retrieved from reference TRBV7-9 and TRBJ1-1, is DTGVSQNPRHKITKRGQNVTFRCDPISEHNRLYWYRQTLGQGPEFLTYFQNEAQLEKSRLLSDRFSAERPKGSFSTLEIQRTEQGDSAMYLCASSFLPGGRTEAFFGQGTRLTVV.

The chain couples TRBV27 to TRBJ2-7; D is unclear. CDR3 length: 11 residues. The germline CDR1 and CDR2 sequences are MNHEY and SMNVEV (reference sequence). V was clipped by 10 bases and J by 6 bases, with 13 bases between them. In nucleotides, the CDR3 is TGTGCCACACGTTCGGCCGGCGAGCAGTACTTC. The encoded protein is CATRSAGEQYF.

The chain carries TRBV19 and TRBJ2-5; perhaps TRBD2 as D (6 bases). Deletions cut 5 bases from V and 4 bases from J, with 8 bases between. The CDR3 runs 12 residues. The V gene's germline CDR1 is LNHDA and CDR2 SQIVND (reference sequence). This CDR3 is CASSGTLETQYF. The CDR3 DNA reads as TGTGCCAGTAGTGGGACTTTAGAGACCCAGTACTTC.

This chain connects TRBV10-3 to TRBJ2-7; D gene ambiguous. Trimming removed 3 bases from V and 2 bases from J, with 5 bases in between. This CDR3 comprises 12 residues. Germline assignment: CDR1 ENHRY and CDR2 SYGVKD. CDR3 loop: CAISDRPYEQYF. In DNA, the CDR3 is TGTGCCATCAGTGACAGACCCTACGAGCAGTACTTC.

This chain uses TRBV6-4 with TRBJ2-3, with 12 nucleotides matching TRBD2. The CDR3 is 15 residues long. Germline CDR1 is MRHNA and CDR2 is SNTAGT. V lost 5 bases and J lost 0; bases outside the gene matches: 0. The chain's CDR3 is CASSTSGGSTDTQYF. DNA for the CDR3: TGTGCCAGCAGTACTAGCGGGGGGAGCACAGATACGCAGTATTTT.

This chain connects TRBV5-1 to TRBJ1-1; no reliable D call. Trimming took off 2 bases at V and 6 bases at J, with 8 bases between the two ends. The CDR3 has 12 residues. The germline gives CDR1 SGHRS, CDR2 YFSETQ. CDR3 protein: CASSFEGPEAFF. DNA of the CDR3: TGCGCCAGCAGCTTCGAAGGACCTGAAGCTTTCTTT.

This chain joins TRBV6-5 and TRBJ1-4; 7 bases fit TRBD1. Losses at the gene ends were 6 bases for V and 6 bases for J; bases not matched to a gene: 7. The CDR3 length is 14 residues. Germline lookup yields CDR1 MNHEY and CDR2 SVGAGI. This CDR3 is CASRGSGTDEKLFF. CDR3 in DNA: TGTGCCAGCAGGGGCTCCGGGACAGATGAAAAACTGTTTTTT.

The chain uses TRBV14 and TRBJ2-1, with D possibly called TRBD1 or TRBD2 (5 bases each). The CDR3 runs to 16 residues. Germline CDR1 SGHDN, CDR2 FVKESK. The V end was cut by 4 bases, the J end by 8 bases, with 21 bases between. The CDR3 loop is CASSPLSGSRGDEQFF. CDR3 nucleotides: TGTGCCAGCAGCCCTCTAAGTGGTAGCAGAGGGGATGAGCAGTTCTTC.

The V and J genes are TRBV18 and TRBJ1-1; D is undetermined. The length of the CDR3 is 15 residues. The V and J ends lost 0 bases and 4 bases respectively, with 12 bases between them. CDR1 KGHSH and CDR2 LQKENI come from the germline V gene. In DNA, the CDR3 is TGTGCCAGCTCACCACCGCCGGTGGGTGGCACTGAAGCTTTCTTT. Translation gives CASSPPPVGGTEAFF.

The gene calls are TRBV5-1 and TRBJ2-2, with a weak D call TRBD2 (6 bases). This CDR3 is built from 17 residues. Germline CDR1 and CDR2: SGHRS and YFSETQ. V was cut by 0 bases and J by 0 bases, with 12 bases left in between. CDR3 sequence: CASSLDRGGANTGELFF. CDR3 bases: TGCGCCAGCAGCTTGGATCGCGGAGGGGCGAACACCGGGGAGCTGTTTTTT. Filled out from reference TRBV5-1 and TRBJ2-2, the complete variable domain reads KAGVTQTPRYLIKTRGQQVTLSCSPISGHRSVSWYQQTPGQGLQFLFEYFSETQRNKGNFPGRFSGRQFSNSRSEMNVSTLELGDSALYLCASSLDRGGANTGELFFGEGSRLTVL.

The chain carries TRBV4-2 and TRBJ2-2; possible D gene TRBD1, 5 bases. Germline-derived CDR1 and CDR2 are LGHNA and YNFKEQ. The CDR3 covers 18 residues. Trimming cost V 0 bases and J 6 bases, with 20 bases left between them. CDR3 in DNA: TGTGCCAGCAGCCAAGACCCGCAGGGTGGGGCCTCCCCCGGGGAGCTGTTTTTT. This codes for CASSQDPQGGASPGELFF.

CDR3: CASGTSGTDTQYF. In DNA, the CDR3 is TGTGCCAGTGGAACTAGCGGGACAGATACGCAGTATTTT. This chain uses TRBV19 with TRBJ2-3; 9 nucleotides align to TRBD2. V dropped 8 bases and J dropped 3; count of bases not matched to a gene: 3. The CDR3 is 13 residues long. The germline gives CDR1 LNHDA, CDR2 SQIVND (reference sequence). Full variable domain (rest looked up from reference TRBV19 and TRBJ2-3): DGGITQSPKYLFRKEGQNVTLSCEQNLNHDAMYWYRQDPGQGLRLIYYSQIVNDFQKGDIAEGYSVSREKKESFPLTVTSAQKNPTAFYLCASGTSGTDTQYFGPGTRLTVL.

Here the CDR3 DNA reads TGTGCCAGCAGCTTTCTAGCGGGGGAGAACAATGAGCAGTTCTTC. It yields the protein CASSFLAGENNEQFF. V and J are TRBV7-8 and TRBJ2-1; 10 nucleotides line up with TRBD2. The V segment lost 3 bases and the J segment 5 bases; nucleotides outside the gene matches: 4. This CDR3 is 15 amino acids long. Germline-derived CDR1 and CDR2 are SGHVS and FQNEAQ.

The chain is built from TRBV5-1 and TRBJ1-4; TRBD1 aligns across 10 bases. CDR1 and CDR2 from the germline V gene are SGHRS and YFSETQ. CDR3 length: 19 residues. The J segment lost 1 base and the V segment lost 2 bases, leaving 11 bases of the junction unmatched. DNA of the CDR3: TGCGCCAGCAGCTTAATACCGGGACAGGGGACGAGAACTAATGAAAAACTGTTTTTT. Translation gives CASSLIPGQGTRTNEKLFF.